A single sample gave rise to the 5 T cell receptor beta chains below, sequenced in a study of T cell responses to AZD1222 COVID-19 vaccine. This table comes from immunoSEQ multiplex PCR, and its TCRdb copy is limited to in-frame clones, with some not included. The table lists more than 100,000 clones, about 90% of them singletons. The sample here was peripheral blood, taken 28 days after the second AZD1222 dose. The receptors stem from an adult who received the AZD1222 COVID-19 vaccine.

This chain joins TRBV18 and TRBJ2-5, with D unclear. This CDR3 spans 15 amino acids. Germline V gene lookup returns CDR1 KGHSH and CDR2 LQKENI. Trimming pared 2 bases from V and 2 bases from J, leaving 12 bases between. This CDR3 is CASSPNGQRQETQYF. In DNA form, the CDR3 reads TGTGCCAGCTCACCAAATGGGCAGAGACAAGAGACCCAGTACTTC.

The chain carries TRBV11-2 and TRBJ2-1, with D possibly TRBD1 on 5 matching bases. V was trimmed by 0 bases and J by 4 bases, leaving 10 bases between them. This CDR3 contains 15 residues. CDR1 SGHAT and CDR2 FQNNGV come from the germline V gene. The CDR3 region is CASSLDQGRYNEQFF. The CDR3 nucleotides are TGTGCCAGCAGCTTAGATCAGGGCCGTTACAATGAGCAGTTCTTC.

The CDR3 here is CASTRDLNYNEQFF. DNA for the CDR3: TGTGCCAGCACCCGGGACTTGAACTACAATGAGCAGTTCTTC. This sequence joins TRBV7-6 and TRBJ2-1, with D perhaps TRBD2 (6 bases). The CDR3 extends over 14 amino acids. Germline values: CDR1 SGHVS, CDR2 FNYEAQ. Trimming left V 7 bases short and J 3 bases short, with 13 bases between. Complete variable domain (other parts from reference TRBV7-6 and TRBJ2-1): GAGVSQSPRYKVTKRGQDVALRCDPISGHVSLYWYRQALGQGPEFLTYFNYEAQQDKSGLPNDRFSAERPEGSISTLTIQRTEQRDSAMYRCASTRDLNYNEQFFGPGTRLTVL.

This clone occurred once. This chain uses TRBV15 with TRBJ1-1, with 9 bases that match TRBD1. The CDR3 runs 15 residues. Germline V gives CDR1 LNHNV, CDR2 YYDKDF (reference sequence). J lost 1 base, V lost 4 bases, and 4 bases had no gene match. The CDR3 bases are TGTGCCACCAGCATAGGGACAGGGTGGAACACTGAAGCTTTCTTT. Amino acid sequence: CATSIGTGWNTEAFF.

The rearrangement links TRBV6-5 to TRBJ1-2; no clear D gene. Looked up from germline, CDR1 is MNHEY and CDR2 is SVGAGI. V dropped 4 bases and J dropped 8 bases, with 14 bases sitting between them. This CDR3 contains 13 residues. The CDR3 protein is CASSLDLGAGYTF. CDR3 bases: TGTGCCAGCAGTTTAGATCTGGGTGCCGGCTACACCTTC.